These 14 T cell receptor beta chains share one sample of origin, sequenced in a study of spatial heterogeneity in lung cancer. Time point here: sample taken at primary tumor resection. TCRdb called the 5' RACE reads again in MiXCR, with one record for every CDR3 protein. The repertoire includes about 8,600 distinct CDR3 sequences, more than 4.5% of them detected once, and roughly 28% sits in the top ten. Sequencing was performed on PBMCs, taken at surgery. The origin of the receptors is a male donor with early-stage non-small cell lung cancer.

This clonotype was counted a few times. The CDR3 here is CASSDEGVLGEKLFF. Here the CDR3 DNA reads TGTGCCAGCAGTGATGAAGGGGTTTTAGGTGAAAAACTGTTTTTT. The gene calls are TRBV2 and TRBJ1-4; tentatively, D is TRBD1 (5 bases). The ends were cut back, 3 bases at V and 7 bases at J, with 15 bases in the middle. The germline V gene has CDR1 SNHLY and CDR2 FYNNEI. The CDR3 is 15 residues long.

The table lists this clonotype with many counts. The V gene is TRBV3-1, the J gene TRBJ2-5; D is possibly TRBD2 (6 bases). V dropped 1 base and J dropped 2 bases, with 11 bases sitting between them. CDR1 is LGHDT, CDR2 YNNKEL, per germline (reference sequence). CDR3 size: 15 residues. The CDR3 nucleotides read TGTGCCAGCAGCCAAGGGTGGGGGGTACAAGAGACCCAGTACTTC. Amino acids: CASSQGWGVQETQYF.

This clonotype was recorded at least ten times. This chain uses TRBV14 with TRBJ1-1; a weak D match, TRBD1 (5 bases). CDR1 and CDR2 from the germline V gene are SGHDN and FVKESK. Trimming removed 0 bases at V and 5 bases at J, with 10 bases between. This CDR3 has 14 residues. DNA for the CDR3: TGTGCCAGCAGCCAAGATCAGGGATTTACTGAAGCTTTCTTT. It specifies CASSQDQGFTEAFF.

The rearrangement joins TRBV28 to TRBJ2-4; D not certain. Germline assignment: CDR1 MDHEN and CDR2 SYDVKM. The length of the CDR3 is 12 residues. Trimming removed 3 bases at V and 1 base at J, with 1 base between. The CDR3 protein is CASSLAKNIQYF. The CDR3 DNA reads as TGTGCCAGCAGTTTGGCCAAAAACATTCAGTACTTC.

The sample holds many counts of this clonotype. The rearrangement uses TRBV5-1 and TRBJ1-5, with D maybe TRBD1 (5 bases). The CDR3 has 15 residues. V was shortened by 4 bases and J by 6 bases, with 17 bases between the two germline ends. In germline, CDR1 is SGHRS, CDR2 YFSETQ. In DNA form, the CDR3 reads TGCGCCAGCAGCCGTACGGGGGAGACGGCTCAGCCCCAGCATTTT. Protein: CASSRTGETAQPQHF.

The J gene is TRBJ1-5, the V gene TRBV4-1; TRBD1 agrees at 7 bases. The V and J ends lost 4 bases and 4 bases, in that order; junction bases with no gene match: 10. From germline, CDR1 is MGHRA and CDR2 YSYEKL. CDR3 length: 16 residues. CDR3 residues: CASSLVAGQTNQPQHF. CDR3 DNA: TGCGCCAGCAGCCTTGTTGCGGGACAGACTAATCAGCCCCAGCATTTT.

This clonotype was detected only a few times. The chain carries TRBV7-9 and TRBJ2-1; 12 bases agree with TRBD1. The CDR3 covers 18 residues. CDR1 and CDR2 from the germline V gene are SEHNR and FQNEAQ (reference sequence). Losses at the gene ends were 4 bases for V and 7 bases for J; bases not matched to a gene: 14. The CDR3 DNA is TGTGCCAGCAGCTACAATAGGGTCCGGGACAGGGGGCTAAATGAGCAGTTCTTC. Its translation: CASSYNRVRDRGLNEQFF.

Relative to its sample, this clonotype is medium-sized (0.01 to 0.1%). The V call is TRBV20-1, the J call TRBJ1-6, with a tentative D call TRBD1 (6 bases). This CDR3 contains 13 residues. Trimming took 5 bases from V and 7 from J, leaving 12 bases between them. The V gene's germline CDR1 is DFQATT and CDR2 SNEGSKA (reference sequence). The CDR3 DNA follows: TGCAGTGCTGCGGGGGGGGCCAATTCACCCCTCCACTTT. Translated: CSAAGGANSPLHF.

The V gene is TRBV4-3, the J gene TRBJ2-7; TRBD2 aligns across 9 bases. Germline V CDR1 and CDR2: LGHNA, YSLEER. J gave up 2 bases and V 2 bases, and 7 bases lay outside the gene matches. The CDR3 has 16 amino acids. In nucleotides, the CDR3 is TGCGCCAGCAGCCAACGGAGCGGGGGGCAACCCTACGAGCAGTACTTC. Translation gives CASSQRSGGQPYEQYF.

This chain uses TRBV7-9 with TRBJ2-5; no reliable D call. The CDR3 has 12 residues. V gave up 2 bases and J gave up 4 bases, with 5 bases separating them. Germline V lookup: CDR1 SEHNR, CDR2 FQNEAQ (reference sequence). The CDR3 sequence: CASSLIGETQYF. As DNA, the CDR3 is TGTGCCAGCAGCTTAATAGGAGAGACCCAGTACTTC.

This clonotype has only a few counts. The CDR3 reads CATSKARAGGLQETQYF. In DNA form, the CDR3 reads TGTGCCACCAGTAAAGCTCGGGCGGGGGGACTACAAGAGACCCAGTACTTC. This chain links TRBV15 with TRBJ2-5; 8 bases map to TRBD2. V was clipped by 6 bases and J by 2 bases; unmatched bases: 14. This CDR3 region has 17 residues. Germline assignment: CDR1 LNHNV and CDR2 YYDKDF (reference sequence). Drawing the rest from reference TRBV15 and TRBJ2-5, the complete variable domain is DAMVIQNPRYQVTQFGKPVTLSCSQTLNHNVMYWYQQKSSQAPKLLFHYYDKDFNNEADTPDNFQSRRPNTSFCFLDIRSPGLGDTAMYLCATSKARAGGLQETQYFGPGTRLLVL.

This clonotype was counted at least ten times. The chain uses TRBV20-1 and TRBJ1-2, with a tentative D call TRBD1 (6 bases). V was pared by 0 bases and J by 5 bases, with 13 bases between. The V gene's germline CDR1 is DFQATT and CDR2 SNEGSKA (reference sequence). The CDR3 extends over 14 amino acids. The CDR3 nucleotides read TGCAGTGCTAGAGAAGATAAGAGGGGGTATGGCTACACCTTC. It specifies CSAREDKRGYGYTF.

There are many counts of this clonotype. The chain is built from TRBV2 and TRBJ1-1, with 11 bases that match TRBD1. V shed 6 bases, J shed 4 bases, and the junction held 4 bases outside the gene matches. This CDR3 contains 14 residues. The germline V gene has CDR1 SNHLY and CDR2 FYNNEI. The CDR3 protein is CASRDRGPGTEAFF. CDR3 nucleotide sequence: TGTGCCAGCAGGGACAGGGGGCCGGGCACTGAAGCTTTCTTT. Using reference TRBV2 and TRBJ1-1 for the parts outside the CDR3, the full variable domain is EPEVTQTPSHQVTQMGQEVILRCVPISNHLYFYWYRQILGQKVEFLVSFYNNEISEKSEIFDDQFSVERPDGSNFTLKIRSTKLEDSAMYFCASRDRGPGTEAFFGQGTRLTVV.

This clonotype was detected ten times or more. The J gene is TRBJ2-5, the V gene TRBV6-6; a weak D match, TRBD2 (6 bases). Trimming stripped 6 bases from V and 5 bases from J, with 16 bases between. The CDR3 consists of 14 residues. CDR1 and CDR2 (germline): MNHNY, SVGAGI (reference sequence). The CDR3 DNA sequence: TGTGCCAGCAGCGTAGGGACTCCAAGGGAGACCCAGTACTTC. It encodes CASSVGTPRETQYF.